The T cell receptor (beta chain) under discussion was sequenced for a study of T cell responses to AZD1222 COVID-19 vaccine. General study points: White British people made up most donors, females outnumbered males, and clonal diversity was possibly underestimated.

The ends were cut back, 0 bases at V and 8 bases at J, with 11 bases in the middle. Germline V CDR1 and CDR2: SGHRS, YFSETQ. This CDR3 is built from 13 residues. Data came from immunoSEQ multiplex PCR; TCRdb stores just in-frame clones and leaves some out. The data show around 60,000 clones, about 90% seen once. Regarding this clone: Its antigen remains unidentified.

The sequence was collected from an adult in good health. Sample: peripheral blood, taken on day 0 of AZD1222 vaccination. This rearrangement joins TRBV5-1 to TRBJ1-1; D perhaps matches TRBD1 (5 bases). Here the CDR3 reads CASSLGGRGEAFF. CDR3 in DNA: TGCGCCAGCAGCTTGGGGGGCAGAGGGGAAGCTTTCTTT.